The 23 T cell receptor beta chains in this list originate from one sample, sequenced in a study of monozygotic twins with inflammatory bowel disease (dated by TCRdb to the late 2010s). Library construction relied on 5' RACE. The instrument given in TCRdb is Illumina HiSeq 2500. The reads went through TCRdb reprocessing, and each CDR3 protein sequence gets one entry with no DNA. This sample's table contains just over 300,000 distinct CDR3 sequences. The ten biggest clones cover over 5% of the sample. The sample was blood. The receptors shown here come from a human donor with ulcerative colitis or Crohn's disease, or a healthy co-twin of an affected twin (not recorded which).

This rearrangement joins TRBV12-3 or TRBV12-4 to TRBJ2-5. CDR3 length: 11 amino acids. CDR3 sequence: CASSLHKTQYF.

J is TRBJ2-3 and V is TRBV4-3; TCRdb reports TRBD1, a call that lacks DNA to check it against. The CDR3 is 15 amino acids. The V gene's germline CDR1 is LGHNA and CDR2 YSLEER. CDR3 in amino acids: CASSQGTGRADTQYF.

The V and J genes are TRBV6-4 and TRBJ2-1; TCRdb indicates TRBD2, and absent DNA this call remains unverified. The germline V gene encodes CDR1 MRHNA and CDR2 SNTAGT. This CDR3 is 14 amino acids long. CDR3 in amino acids: CASSDYGRKDEQFF.

The chain combines TRBV9 with TRBJ1-4. The CDR3 spans 14 residues. Germline CDR1 SGDLS, CDR2 YYNGEE. CDR3 residues: CASSPAVVGEKLFF.

The V and J genes are TRBV3-1 and TRBJ1-1; TCRdb designates TRBD1, a call that cannot be tested without DNA. The CDR3 consists of 16 residues. CDR1 is LGHDT, CDR2 YNNKEL, per germline (reference sequence). The chain's CDR3 is CASSRGQGAMVTEAFF.

The chain has TRBV5-5 and TRBJ1-3. The CDR3 spans 14 residues. Germline V gives CDR1 SGHKS, CDR2 YYEKEE (reference sequence). Here the CDR3 reads CASSFERSGNTIYF.

The chain is built from TRBV3-1 and TRBJ2-1; TCRdb designates TRBD2, a call that cannot be tested without DNA. CDR1 is LGHDT and CDR2 is YNNKEL in the germline V gene (reference sequence). The CDR3 sequence is 15 residues long. The CDR3 reads CASSSGTSGRGEQFF.

This chain uses TRBV9 with TRBJ2-5. The CDR3 consists of 16 residues. CDR1 is SGDLS and CDR2 is YYNGEE in the germline V gene. CDR3 in amino acids: CASSVMGLLGQETQYF.

The rearrangement joins TRBV5-5 to TRBJ2-5; TCRdb picks TRBD1, but there is no DNA to check that call. The length of the CDR3 is 15 residues. Germline CDR1 reads SGHKS; CDR2 reads YYEKEE (reference sequence). CDR3 amino acids: CASSLAGTGLETQYF.

The chain combines TRBV7-2 with TRBJ2-3; TCRdb calls TRBD1, which cannot be checked without DNA. The CDR3 runs 13 residues. Germline V lookup: CDR1 SGHTA, CDR2 FQGNSA. The CDR3 protein is CASDRAGVDTQYF.

The CDR3 spells CSNRGQANTEAFF. This chain links TRBV20-1 with TRBJ1-1; TCRdb proposes TRBD1, but this gene call is untestable without DNA. Germline CDR1 and CDR2: DFQATT and SNEGSKA (reference sequence). The CDR3 length is 13 residues.

V gene TRBV11-2 combines with J gene TRBJ1-1. Germline CDR1 is SGHAT and CDR2 is FQNNGV. This CDR3 has 15 amino acids. CDR3 protein: CASSLGVLRNTEAFF.

V and J are TRBV7-2 and TRBJ2-7; TCRdb lists TRBD2, though no DNA is available to test this call. The CDR3 loop spans 16 amino acids. Germline loops: CDR1 SGHTA, CDR2 FQGNSA. The CDR3 reads CASSPGGVWSTYEQYF.

V gene TRBV7-9 combines with J gene TRBJ2-3. CDR3 length equals 14 residues. In germline, CDR1 is SEHNR, CDR2 FQNEAQ (reference sequence). CDR3 residues: CASSPRLAADTQYF.

The genes are TRBV12-3 or TRBV12-4 and TRBJ2-5; TCRdb outputs TRBD1, but without DNA this stays unchecked. The CDR3 length is 16 residues. This CDR3 reads CASSEPGGGVLETQYF.

J is TRBJ1-4 and V is TRBV5-4. This CDR3 comprises 17 residues. Per germline, CDR1 SGHNT and CDR2 YYREEE (reference sequence). CDR3 in amino acids: CASSLERRTRGTEKLFF.

The V gene is TRBV23-1, the J gene TRBJ1-6; TCRdb reports TRBD1, a call that lacks DNA to check it against. TRBV23-1 is labeled an ORF, and its function is uncertain. The CDR3 has 18 amino acids. The CDR3 spells CASSHRGGEFTYNSPLHF.

The chain recombines TRBV10-1 with TRBJ2-4; absent DNA, TCRdb's TRBD1 call cannot be checked. CDR3 length: 18 residues. CDR1 is WNHNN, CDR2 SYGVQD, per germline (reference sequence). The chain's CDR3 is CASSEGHTGGLAKNIQYF.

The rearrangement joins TRBV9 to TRBJ2-7. The CDR3 sequence is 14 residues long. Germline assignment: CDR1 SGDLS and CDR2 YYNGEE. The CDR3 sequence: CASSVATGSYEQYF.

The chain has TRBV29-1 and TRBJ2-2; TCRdb lists TRBD1, though no DNA is available to test this call. The germline V gene has CDR1 SQVTM and CDR2 ANQGSEA. CDR3 size: 14 residues. CDR3 protein: CSEKGQGADGELFF.

The V and J genes are TRBV20-1 and TRBJ2-1; the TCRdb call, TRBD1, lacks DNA for checking. The CDR3 length is 17 residues. Germline V gene lookup returns CDR1 DFQATT and CDR2 SNEGSKA (reference sequence). The CDR3 region is CSARGGSNGTSYNEQFF.

This chain joins TRBV4-2 and TRBJ1-5; the TCRdb call, TRBD1, lacks DNA for checking. The CDR3 contains 17 residues. In germline, CDR1 is LGHNA, CDR2 YNFKEQ. CDR3 loop: CASSPTAGTGSNQPQHF.

The rearrangement uses TRBV12-3 or TRBV12-4 and TRBJ2-7. CDR3 length: 17 amino acids. CDR3 amino acids: CASSWVHGPRTSYEQYF.